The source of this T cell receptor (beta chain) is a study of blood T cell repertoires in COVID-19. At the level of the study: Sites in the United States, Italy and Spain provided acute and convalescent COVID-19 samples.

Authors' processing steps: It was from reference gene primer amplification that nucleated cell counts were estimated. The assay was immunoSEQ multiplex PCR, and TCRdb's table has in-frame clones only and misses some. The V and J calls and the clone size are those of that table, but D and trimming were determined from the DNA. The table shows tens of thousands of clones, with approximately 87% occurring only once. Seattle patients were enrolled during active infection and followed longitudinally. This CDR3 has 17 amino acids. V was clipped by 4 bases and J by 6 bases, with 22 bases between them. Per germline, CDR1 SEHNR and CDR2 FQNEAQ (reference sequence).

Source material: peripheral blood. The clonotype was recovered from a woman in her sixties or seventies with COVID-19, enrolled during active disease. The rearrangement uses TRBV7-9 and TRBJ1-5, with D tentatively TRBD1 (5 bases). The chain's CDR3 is CASSSTARDFIGQPQHF. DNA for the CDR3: TGTGCCAGCAGCTCCACGGCCAGGGATTTTATTGGTCAGCCCCAGCATTTT.